Sequencing of this T cell receptor (beta chain) was carried out in a study of response to subunit inactivated influenza vaccine. Findings and limits, study-wide: Every seasonal influenza vaccination brings in few new T cells, the authors suggested.

TCRdb reanalysed the RT-PCR reads using MiXCR and keeps one entry per CDR3 protein. The sample holds about 240,000 distinct CDR3 sequences, 12% seen once. This clonotype was seen a handful of times. Its target is unknown. The TCR comes from a middle-aged man who received an inactivated influenza vaccine. Source: non-naive T cells sorted from PBMCs, taken around two weeks before vaccination.

CDR3 protein: CASSEYLGGGPQETQYF. The CDR3 DNA is TGTGCCAGCAGTGAATACCTCGGCGGGGGCCCCCAAGAGACCCAGTACTTC. The chain recombines TRBV25-1 with TRBJ2-5; the D gene is possibly TRBD2 (7 bases). CDR1 is MGHDK and CDR2 is SYGVNS in the germline V gene. The CDR3 totals 17 residues. Trimming stripped 0 bases from V and 1 base from J, with 15 bases between.